Each of the 27 T cell receptor beta chains below was sequenced from the same sample in a study of blood T cell repertoires in COVID-19. Data came from immunoSEQ multiplex PCR; TCRdb stores just in-frame clones and leaves some out. The table has about 120,000 clones, roughly 88% seen once. Sequencing was carried out using peripheral blood. These TCRs come from a woman in her seventies with acute or convalescent COVID-19.

This clone was detected once. This chain joins TRBV5-1 and TRBJ1-5; D possibly corresponds to TRBD1 (5 bases). The germline CDR1 and CDR2 sequences are SGHRS and YFSETQ. Trimming removed 4 bases from V and 4 bases from J, with 15 bases in between. This CDR3 has 15 amino acids. CDR3 sequence: CASSEGTGENQPQHF. In DNA form, the CDR3 reads TGCGCCAGCAGCGAGGGGACGGGAGAAAATCAGCCCCAGCATTTT.

J is TRBJ1-3 and V is TRBV6-5; a weak D match, TRBD1 (5 bases). The V gene's germline CDR1 is MNHEY and CDR2 SVGAGI. The CDR3 has 15 amino acids. V was trimmed by 6 bases and J by 4 bases, leaving 16 bases between them. The CDR3 sequence: CASRSDMALGNTIYF. CDR3 coding DNA: TGTGCCAGCAGATCGGACATGGCGCTCGGAAACACCATATATTTT.

The chain recombines TRBV5-1 with TRBJ2-5, with TRBD2 matching 8 bases. In germline, CDR1 is SGHRS, CDR2 YFSETQ. The CDR3 sequence is 16 residues long. The V and J ends lost 1 base and 5 bases, in that order; junction bases with no gene match: 10. This CDR3 is CASSLIGRGGGETQYF. The CDR3 DNA reads as TGCGCCAGCAGCTTGATCGGGAGGGGGGGCGGTGAGACCCAGTACTTC.

The J gene is TRBJ1-5, the V gene TRBV19; 11 bases agree with TRBD1. V was pared by 3 bases and J by 0 bases, with 4 bases of the junction left unmatched. Germline loops: CDR1 LNHDA, CDR2 SQIVND (reference sequence). The CDR3 has 17 amino acids. This CDR3 is CASSILGQGVSNQPQHF. The CDR3 DNA sequence: TGTGCCAGTAGTATTTTGGGACAGGGGGTTAGCAATCAGCCCCAGCATTTT.

The genes are TRBV5-1 and TRBJ2-1; TRBD1 agrees at 10 bases. The germline V gene has CDR1 SGHRS and CDR2 YFSETQ. The CDR3 totals 14 residues. The V segment lost 4 bases and the J segment 8 bases; nucleotides outside the gene matches: 6. This CDR3 is CASSRDRGGDEQFF. The CDR3, as DNA: TGCGCCAGCAGCCGGGACAGGGGTGGGGATGAGCAGTTCTTC.

This chain joins TRBV6-5 and TRBJ1-1, with 8 bases matching TRBD1. CDR3 length: 14 residues. With V trimmed by 4 bases and J by 5 bases, 6 bases remained unmatched. CDR1 is MNHEY, CDR2 SVGAGI, per germline. The CDR3 nucleotides are TGTGCCAGCAGTTTCGGGACAGGAGGGACTGAAGCTTTCTTT. Its translation is CASSFGTGGTEAFF.

V and J are TRBV5-6 and TRBJ1-2; 7 nucleotides line up with TRBD1. The CDR3 is made up of 15 amino acids. Germline CDR1 SGHDT, CDR2 YYEEEE. V shed 0 bases, J shed 4 bases, and the junction held 6 bases outside the gene matches. CDR3 protein: CASSLVRGLVYGYTF. The CDR3, as DNA: TGTGCCAGCAGCTTGGTAAGGGGGCTGGTCTATGGCTACACCTTC.

The V gene is TRBV5-1, the J gene TRBJ2-1; 7 positions match TRBD1. V trimming: 4 bases; J trimming: 9 bases; junction bases outside the gene matches: 13. From germline, CDR1 is SGHRS and CDR2 YFSETQ. The CDR3 has 15 amino acids. CDR3 bases: TGCGCCAGCAGCCTGACAGGGCGCCTTCTAAGTGAGCAGTTCTTC. It yields the protein CASSLTGRLLSEQFF. The variable domain in full, completed from reference TRBV5-1 and TRBJ2-1, reads KAGVTQTPRYLIKTRGQQVTLSCSPISGHRSVSWYQQTPGQGLQFLFEYFSETQRNKGNFPGRFSGRQFSNSRSEMNVSTLELGDSALYLCASSLTGRLLSEQFFGPGTRLTVL.

This chain joins TRBV11-3 and TRBJ1-1; D perhaps matches TRBD1 (5 bases). Trimming cost V 5 bases and J 5 bases, with 18 bases left between them. Germline CDR1 reads SGHNT; CDR2 reads YENEEA. This CDR3 spans 15 amino acids. The CDR3 sequence is CASSTDSDPATEAFF. The CDR3 DNA follows: TGTGCCAGCAGCACCGACAGCGACCCGGCTACTGAAGCTTTCTTT.

The rearrangement joins TRBV3-1 (or the pseudogene TRBV3-2) to TRBJ1-6; D unresolved. V was clipped by 2 bases and J by 4 bases, with 6 bases between them. CDR3 length equals 14 residues. Germline V gives CDR1 LGHDT, CDR2 YNNKEL (reference sequence). As DNA, the CDR3 is TGTGCCAGCAGCCAACTAGTTTATAATTCACCCCTCCACTTT. Translated, it gives CASSQLVYNSPLHF.

The V and J genes are TRBV9 and TRBJ1-1; D is perhaps TRBD1 (5 bases). CDR1 and CDR2 from the germline V gene are SGDLS and YYNGEE. This CDR3 region has 14 residues. Trimming pared 0 bases from V and 5 bases from J, leaving 11 bases between. The CDR3 coding sequence is TGTGCCAGCAGCGTAGGGGGCCTGGGGACTGAAGCTTTCTTT. It translates to CASSVGGLGTEAFF.

V gene TRBV30 combines with J gene TRBJ2-7; 10 bases match TRBD2. The CDR3 is made up of 13 amino acids. Germline CDR1 is GTSNPN and CDR2 is SVGIG (reference sequence). The V gene end was trimmed by 2 bases and the J gene end by 6 bases; junction bases not matched to a gene: 4. CDR3 nucleotides: TGTGCCTGGAGTCCCGGGACTAGCGCCGAGCAGTACTTC. Encoded protein: CAWSPGTSAEQYF.

This sequence joins TRBV18 and TRBJ1-2; D may be TRBD1 (5 bases). This CDR3 is 14 amino acids long. Looked up from germline, CDR1 is KGHSH and CDR2 is LQKENI. Trimming shortened V by 3 bases and J by 8 bases, and 16 bases separated the two germline ends. The DNA for the CDR3 is TGTGCCAGCTCACCGAGTCGGGGGGTGGACGGCTACACCTTC. As protein: CASSPSRGVDGYTF.

J is TRBJ2-6 and V is TRBV5-6; D is undetermined. The CDR3 consists of 15 residues. Germline loops: CDR1 SGHDT, CDR2 YYEEEE. Trimming took 4 bases from V and 0 from J, leaving 8 bases between them. The CDR3 bases are TGTGCCAGCAGCCCTCCTAGCTCTGGGGCCAACGTCCTGACTTTC. Translating it yields CASSPPSSGANVLTF.

CDR3 protein: CASSQDRGTTYEQYF. The CDR3 DNA follows: TGTGCCAGCAGCCAAGATCGCGGCACCACCTACGAGCAGTACTTC. The chain is built from TRBV3-1 (or the pseudogene TRBV3-2) and TRBJ2-7; D uncertain. The germline V gene encodes CDR1 LGHDT and CDR2 YNNKEL (reference sequence). The V end lost 0 bases, the J end lost 2 bases, and 11 bases lay between the germline ends. This CDR3 spans 15 amino acids.

V gene TRBV4-2 combines with J gene TRBJ1-5; D ambiguous. The length of the CDR3 is 15 residues. V gave up 0 bases and J gave up 4 bases, with 10 bases separating them. Germline V gene data show CDR1 as LGHNA and CDR2 as YNFKEQ. CDR3 region: CASSQDASGNQPQHF. For the CDR3, the DNA is TGTGCCAGCAGCCAAGATGCGAGCGGGAATCAGCCCCAGCATTTT.

The V gene is TRBV13, the J gene TRBJ2-5; 10 nucleotides match TRBD1. CDR1 is PRHDT and CDR2 is FYEKMQ in the germline V gene (reference sequence). The CDR3 runs 15 residues. After removal of 5 bases from V and 5 bases from J, the junction contained 8 bases not matched to a gene. CDR3 DNA sequence: TGTGCCAGCAGCCCCGGACAGGGGGAGTGGGAGACCCAGTACTTC. It encodes CASSPGQGEWETQYF.

V is TRBV12-3 or TRBV12-4 and J is TRBJ2-1; D ambiguous. There are 13 residues in the CDR3. V was cut by 6 bases and J by 4 bases, with 10 bases left in between. This CDR3 reads CASSPPGYNEQFF. The CDR3 DNA follows: TGTGCCAGCAGCCCCCCGGGTTACAATGAGCAGTTCTTC.

The J gene is TRBJ2-7, the V gene TRBV7-2, with 8 bases that match TRBD2. Germline V gene data show CDR1 as SGHTA and CDR2 as FQGNSA. V trimming: 1 base; J trimming: 9 bases; junction bases outside the gene matches: 11. There are 15 residues in the CDR3. Here the CDR3 reads CASSLDWGIAGTQYF. CDR3 coding DNA: TGTGCCAGCAGCTTAGATTGGGGGATAGCGGGGACGCAGTACTTC. The full variable domain, completed using reference TRBV7-2 and TRBJ2-7, is GAGVSQSPSNKVTEKGKDVELRCDPISGHTALYWYRQSLGQGLEFLIYFQGNSAPDKSGLPSDRFSAERTGGSVSTLTIQRTQQEDSAVYLCASSLDWGIAGTQYFGPGTRLTVT.

The chain is built from TRBV7-8 and TRBJ1-1, with D unresolved. Trimming left V 1 base short and J 0 bases short, with 6 bases between. CDR1 and CDR2 (germline): SGHVS, FQNEAQ. The CDR3 is 14 residues long. The CDR3 DNA reads as TGTGCCAGCAGCTTAGATGCGTTGAACACTGAAGCTTTCTTT. It codes for CASSLDALNTEAFF.

The V and J genes are TRBV11-2 and TRBJ2-1; weak D call: TRBD1 (6 bases). The V end lost 9 bases, the J end lost 0 bases, and 12 bases lay between the germline ends. The germline gives CDR1 SGHAT, CDR2 FQNNGV. This CDR3 spans 14 amino acids. CDR3 DNA: TGTGCCAGTTCTCAGGACAGCTCCTACAATGAGCAGTTCTTC. Translation: CASSQDSSYNEQFF.

This chain uses TRBV6-1 with TRBJ1-5; 10 nucleotides agree with TRBD1. V shed 0 bases and J 8 bases; nucleotides not matched to a gene: 7. CDR1 and CDR2 (germline): MNHNS, SASEGT. The CDR3 length is 16 residues. As DNA, the CDR3 is TGTGCCAGCAGTGAAGCTGCCGGACAGGGGGAAAAGCCCCAGCATTTT. Translated: CASSEAAGQGEKPQHF.

In DNA, the CDR3 is TGTGCCAGCAGCTTGAGGTCGCGGGGGGGCCGAGCCGGGGAGCTGTTTTTT. The encoded protein is CASSLRSRGGRAGELFF. This sequence joins TRBV5-5 and TRBJ2-2; 9 positions match TRBD2. After removal of 1 base from V and 6 bases from J, the junction contained 10 bases not matched to a gene. This CDR3 has 17 amino acids. Germline V lookup: CDR1 SGHKS, CDR2 YYEKEE (reference sequence).

The V and J genes are TRBV6-5 and TRBJ2-7; D not certain. The germline V and J ends were trimmed by 10 bases and 3 bases, with 16 bases remaining between them. The CDR3 totals 13 residues. Germline V gene lookup returns CDR1 MNHEY and CDR2 SVGAGI. The CDR3 loop reads CATPPGPDYEQYF. As DNA, the CDR3 is TGTGCCACTCCCCCAGGTCCAGACTACGAGCAGTACTTC.

The rearrangement joins TRBV27 to TRBJ1-5; D possibly corresponds to TRBD1 (6 bases). Trimming cost V 2 bases and J 6 bases, with 11 bases left between them. Germline CDR1 is MNHEY and CDR2 is SMNVEV (reference sequence). The CDR3 has 14 amino acids. This CDR3 is CASSLAGASQPQHF. CDR3 nucleotide sequence: TGTGCCAGCAGTTTAGCAGGGGCGAGTCAGCCCCAGCATTTT.

The chain joins TRBV30 to TRBJ2-5, with 10 bases matching TRBD1. V shed 2 bases and J 5 bases; nucleotides not matched to a gene: 8. Per germline, CDR1 GTSNPN and CDR2 SVGIG (reference sequence). The CDR3 extends over 15 amino acids. CDR3 sequence (DNA): TGTGCCTGGAGTCCAGGACAGGGGGTGGAGGAGACCCAGTACTTC. Residues: CAWSPGQGVEETQYF.

This clone has just one count. This chain uses TRBV6-6 with TRBJ1-5; D unclear. This CDR3 comprises 14 residues. Trimming pared 6 bases from V and 0 bases from J, leaving 9 bases between. Germline CDR1 and CDR2: MNHNY and SVGAGI (reference sequence). This CDR3 is CASREDSSNQPQHF. The CDR3 DNA sequence: TGTGCCAGCAGGGAGGACTCTAGCAATCAGCCCCAGCATTTT.